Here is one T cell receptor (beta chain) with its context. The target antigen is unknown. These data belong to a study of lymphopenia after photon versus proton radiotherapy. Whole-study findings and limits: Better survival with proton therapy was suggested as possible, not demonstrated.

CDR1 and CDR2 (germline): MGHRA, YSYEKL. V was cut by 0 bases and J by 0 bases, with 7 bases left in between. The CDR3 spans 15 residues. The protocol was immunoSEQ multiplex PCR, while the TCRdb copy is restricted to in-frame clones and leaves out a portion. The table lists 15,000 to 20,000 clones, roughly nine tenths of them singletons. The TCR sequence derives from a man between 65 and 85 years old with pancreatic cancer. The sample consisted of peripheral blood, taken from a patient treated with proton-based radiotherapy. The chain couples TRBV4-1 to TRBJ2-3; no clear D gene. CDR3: CASSQDSASTDTQYF. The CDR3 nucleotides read TGCGCCAGCAGCCAAGATTCGGCTAGCACAGATACGCAGTATTTT.